This TCR beta chain was retrieved from a study of neurological immune-mediated disorders (dated by TCRdb to about 2019). Broadly, across the study: Among the approximately 35 multiple sclerosis patients, relapsing-remitting MS accounted for some 30 and secondary progressive MS accounted for 3. Using UMI-based sequencing, the study compared peripheral blood TCR-beta repertoires from patients with HTLV-I-associated myelopathy (HAM/TSP), patients with multiple sclerosis, and healthy controls. The 106 TCR-beta libraries included longitudinal samples, technical triplicates and paired sorted CD4+ and CD8+ T-cell subsets alongside PBMC samples. The cohort comprised 68 subjects: 15 or so HAM/TSP patients, 34 multiple sclerosis patients and about 20 healthy controls.

cDNA was synthesized by template-switch 5'RACE using a primer with a 10-nucleotide random unique molecular identifier that tagged each TCR transcript. Every sequencing run covered 15-18 subjects and yielded more than 200 million TCR-beta sequences. The RNeasy kit was used for extraction of total RNA. The KAPA Real-time Library Amplification kit was used to amplify TCR-beta VDJ regions with primers for the TCR constant region and the 5'RACE anchor. A first PCR added sample indexes and Illumina adaptors, and a second PCR then raised library yield. The roughly 650 bp TCR product was size-selected on a 2% E-gel SizeSelection system after Ampure bead purification. Before pooling, libraries had their quality checked on a Bioanalyzer, their concentration measured with Qubit, and their quantity determined with the Kapa Library Quantification kit. An Illumina HiSeq 2500 was used to sequence the libraries paired-end at 2 x 150 bp. To increase sequence diversity, roughly 24-32% phiX was spiked into each library pool. In the source study's methods: Quality-filtered reads were processed with the UMI-based MiGEC pipeline, which removed over 85% of raw TCR sequences during error correction. VDJ genes were aligned to IMGT germline references, and clonotypes were defined by unique CDR3 amino acid sequence plus V-J genes. VDJtools evaluated clonal expansion, Shannon diversity and CDR3 relatedness (CalcPairwiseDistances, ClusterSamples); CLCbio workbench built phylogenetic trees. Using coefficient-of-variation modelling across technical triplicates, the study counted a clone as expanded if it had at least 8 unique UMIs. In-frame beta chains were kept once TCRdb had trimmed the public reads at Q25 with fastp and called clones with MiXCR. When rows share a CDR3 protein, they turn into one entry using the most common DNA and genes. Clone size and V and J calls follow TCRdb, not the original study. Present in this sample are approximately 66,000 distinct CDR3 sequences, roughly 4.8% of which were seen just once. Jointly, the top ten make up 6.9% of the sample.

Findings and caveats that apply to the study as a whole: TCR clonal expansion was highest in HAM/TSP patients and lowest in MS patients, with MS patients falling below even healthy controls. Expanded clones from different subjects shared no identical CDR3 amino acid sequences, which suggests that TCR-beta repertoires were private in all groups. No association of the MS cluster with clinical or MRI features was observed, and the need for larger cohorts was stated by the authors. In a phylogenetic analysis, the repertoires of 18 out of 34 MS patients fell into a single cluster of related CDR3 sequences, pointing to a possible signature at the repertoire level.

This clonotype was counted only a few times. Its antigen is currently not known. No quality values exist for individual bases; no much larger clone is one base distant. From cysteine to phenylalanine, the CDR3 is 12 amino acids long. The DNA shown is the 36-base CDR3, in frame from base 1. V is pared back by 6 bases and J by 6 bases, with 11 bases lying between the germline termini. CDR1 and CDR2 (SEHNR, FQNEAQ) derive from the germline V gene (reference sequence). Unsorted PBMC libraries were generated from 2 million PBMCs stored in RNAlater at -80 °C until RNA extraction. The multiple sclerosis patients were enrolled in a US clinical protocol that used magnetic resonance imaging to evaluate disease progression. Peripheral blood underwent Ficoll-Hypaque density gradient centrifugation to isolate PBMCs, which were then cryopreserved in liquid nitrogen.

The V and J segments used are TRBV7-9 and TRBJ1-1, with the D gene not clear enough to name. Specimen: PBMCs. The receptor was derived from a man younger than 45 with multiple sclerosis. The DNA sequence is TGTGCCAGCAGTTTCCACAGAGCTGAAGCTTTCTTT. Its translation reads: CASSFHRAEAFF.